This TCR beta chain was obtained from a study of blood T cell repertoires in COVID-19. Study-level information: The origin of the acute and convalescent COVID-19 samples was the United States, Italy and Spain. The analysed material was cDNA or gDNA that came from T cells, B-cell-depleted T cells, or PBMCs.

Concerning this clone: Other nucleotide sequences from this sample produce the same CDR3.

As handled by the study authors: Reference gene primer amplification yielded estimated nucleated cell counts. Clones were sequenced by immunoSEQ multiplex PCR, and TCRdb holds only the in-frame ones, with some missing. The DNA was the basis for D and trimming; V, J and clone size are from that table. The sample holds around 210,000 clones, 84% seen once. This CDR3 contains 15 residues. The V gene's germline CDR1 is KGHSH and CDR2 LQKENI. V shed 3 bases, J shed 2 bases, and the junction held 7 bases outside the gene matches. The sequence was obtained from a human donor in a cohort sampled during active COVID-19. Specimen: peripheral blood. The J gene is TRBJ2-7, the V gene TRBV18; 7 nucleotides match TRBD1. The CDR3 reads CASSPPGQGAYEQYF. The CDR3 DNA follows: TGTGCCAGCTCACCGCCTGGGCAGGGGGCCTACGAGCAGTACTTC.